The 14 T cell receptor beta chains below were found in one sample sequenced in a study of T-cell memory formation after mild COVID-19. TCRdb reanalysed the 5' RACE reads using MiXCR and keeps one entry per CDR3 protein. Altogether hundreds of thousands of distinct CDR3 sequences are present, roughly 17% being singletons, with the ten largest covering around 13%. Sequenced material: PBMCs or a T cell subset sorted from them (not recorded which). The receptors here all came from an adult woman who had mild COVID-19 (a few samples of this study predate the infection). Cell type and time point are not known.

The J gene is TRBJ1-5, the V gene TRBV10-3, with a possible D match to TRBD1 (6 bases). The germline CDR1 and CDR2 sequences are ENHRY and SYGVKD. The CDR3 sequence is 15 residues long. Trimming removed 2 bases at V and 3 bases at J, with 11 bases between. CDR3 sequence reads: CAISEATGINQPQHF. The CDR3 nucleotides are TGTGCCATCAGTGAGGCGACAGGCATCAATCAGCCCCAGCATTTT.

The V call is TRBV12-3 or TRBV12-4, the J call TRBJ2-6; 11 bases are a match to TRBD1. V lost 0 bases to trimming and J lost 0 bases; unmatched junction nucleotides: 7. The CDR3 sequence is 20 residues long. The CDR3 protein is CASSLAVGGQGASGANVLTF. CDR3 DNA sequence: TGTGCCAGCAGTTTAGCGGTCGGCGGACAGGGGGCCTCTGGGGCCAACGTCCTGACTTTC.

Only one count was recorded for this clonotype. The gene calls are TRBV4-2 and TRBJ1-4; 9 nucleotides align to TRBD1. The CDR3 loop spans 15 amino acids. Losses at the gene ends were 2 bases for V and 11 bases for J; bases not matched to a gene: 9. Germline-derived CDR1 and CDR2 are LGHNA and YNFKEQ. DNA of the CDR3: TGTGCCAGCAGCCAACCCGACAGGGGGAGAGGGAAACTGTTTTTT. Translation gives CASSQPDRGRGKLFF.

At least ten counts were recorded for this clonotype. The chain has TRBV24-1 and TRBJ2-2, with 7 bases identical to TRBD1. The CDR3 length is 15 residues. Germline V gene sequence: CDR1 KGHDR, CDR2 SFDVKD. V dropped 0 bases and J dropped 3; count of bases not matched to a gene: 0. CDR3 DNA sequence: TGTGCCACCAGTGATTTGACAGGGGACACCGGGGAGCTGTTTTTT. Protein sequence: CATSDLTGDTGELFF.

The V and J genes are TRBV15 and TRBJ2-1; either TRBD1 or TRBD2 may supply D (6 bases each). Trimming took 0 bases from V and 9 from J, leaving 27 bases between them. The CDR3 consists of 19 residues. Germline CDR1 and CDR2: LNHNV and YYDKDF (reference sequence). In DNA, the CDR3 is TGTGCCACCAGCAGAGAGGTTTTGCGTCTAGCCGGAGGGGGTGGTGAGCAGTTCTTC. It yields the protein CATSREVLRLAGGGGEQFF.

This chain's CDR3 is CATSREGLRGTDTQYF. The CDR3 DNA reads TGTGCCACCAGCAGAGAAGGACTCAGGGGCACAGATACGCAGTATTTT. The chain carries TRBV15 and TRBJ2-3; D assignment may be TRBD1 or TRBD2 (5 bases each). The V end lost 0 bases, the J end lost 1 base, and 11 bases lay between the germline ends. Germline CDR1 and CDR2: LNHNV and YYDKDF (reference sequence). The CDR3 is 16 residues long.

This clonotype came up a few times. V is TRBV7-8 and J is TRBJ1-2, with TRBD1 matching 9 bases. This CDR3 comprises 15 residues. Germline V lookup: CDR1 SGHVS, CDR2 FQNEAQ. V dropped 0 bases and J dropped 6; count of bases not matched to a gene: 5. The CDR3 loop is CASSLARTGAHGYTF. The CDR3 bases are TGTGCCAGCAGCTTAGCAAGGACAGGGGCACATGGCTACACCTTC. Looking up the rest from reference TRBV7-8 and TRBJ1-2 gives the full variable domain: GAGVSQSPRYKVAKRGQDVALRCDPISGHVSLFWYQQALGQGPEFLTYFQNEAQLDKSGLPSDRFFAERPEGSVSTLKIQRTQQEDSAVYLCASSLARTGAHGYTFGSGTRLTVV.

This CDR3 reads CASSFAQGWSDTEAFF. In DNA form, the CDR3 reads TGTGCCAGCAGTTTCGCCCAGGGGTGGTCGGACACTGAAGCTTTCTTT. The V gene is TRBV12-3 or TRBV12-4, the J gene TRBJ1-1; maybe TRBD1 (6 bases). The CDR3 covers 16 residues. Trimming took off 3 bases at V and 3 bases at J, with 17 bases between the two ends.

The chain is built from TRBV25-1 and TRBJ2-2; no reliable D call. Trimming stripped 8 bases from V and 1 base from J, with 11 bases between. Per the germline V gene, CDR1 is MGHDK and CDR2 is SYGVNS. This CDR3 contains 14 residues. CDR3 sequence: CASARTVNTGELFF. In DNA form, the CDR3 reads TGTGCCAGCGCTAGGACGGTGAACACCGGGGAGCTGTTTTTT.

This clonotype has ten or more counts. The chain links TRBV7-2 to TRBJ2-5; 11 positions match TRBD2. J was trimmed by 1 base and V by 2 bases; bases with no gene match: 9. Germline V lookup: CDR1 SGHTA, CDR2 FQGNSA. This CDR3 has 18 residues. The CDR3 DNA follows: TGTGCCAGCAGCTTATGGGGACTAGCGGTAGGGATCCAAGAGACCCAGTACTTC. Its translation: CASSLWGLAVGIQETQYF.

This sequence joins TRBV19 and TRBJ2-7, with D perhaps TRBD2 (5 bases). Trimming cost V 0 bases and J 2 bases, with 11 bases left between them. Germline CDR1 LNHDA, CDR2 SQIVND (reference sequence). The CDR3 is made up of 15 amino acids. CDR3 loop: CASSIDAGRTYEQYF. The CDR3 coding sequence is TGTGCCAGTAGTATAGACGCGGGCAGAACCTACGAGCAGTACTTC.

About this clonotype itself: Given a much more abundant clone one base away, this may be a read error. The genes are TRBV5-1 and TRBJ1-1; TRBD1 matches at 7 bases. The V gene end was trimmed by 3 bases and the J gene end by 1 base; junction bases not matched to a gene: 3. The CDR3 is 14 residues long. From germline, CDR1 is SGHRS and CDR2 YFSETQ. In DNA form, the CDR3 reads TGCGCCAGCAGCTGGGGACAGACGAACACTGAAGCTTTCTTT. Its protein product is CASSWGQTNTEAFF. Together with reference TRBV5-1 and TRBJ1-1, the CDR3 gives the full variable domain: KAGVTQTPRYLIKTRGQQVTLSCSPISGHRSVSWYQQTPGQGLQFLFEYFSETQRNKGNFPGRFSGRQFSNSRSEMNVSTLELGDSALYLCASSWGQTNTEAFFGQGTRLTVV.

The CDR3 nucleotides are TGCGCCAGCAGCTCGATTGAGGGTAACACTGAAGCTTTCTTT. Its protein is CASSSIEGNTEAFF. The chain combines TRBV5-1 with TRBJ1-1, with no clear D. The V end was cut by 3 bases, the J end by 2 bases, with 11 bases between. The V gene's germline CDR1 is SGHRS and CDR2 YFSETQ. This CDR3 has 14 residues.

In its sample, this clonotype was seen a few times. The V call is TRBV12-3 or TRBV12-4, the J call TRBJ1-2; D uncertain. CDR3 length equals 12 residues. Between the trimmed V and J ends, which lost 6 bases and 6 bases, there was a span of 11 bases. The CDR3 bases are TGTGCCAGCAGCTCTAGCAGAAATGGCTACACCTTC. Translated, it gives CASSSSRNGYTF.